One sample yielded the 28 T cell receptor beta chains listed below, sequenced in a study of CD8+CD57+ T cells in acquired aplastic anemia. Genomic DNA acted as the template from which TCR beta VDJ combination and CDR3 sequence profiling were carried out. Using its own MiXCR run on the reads, TCRdb lists one record per CDR3 protein. Found here are some 290,000 distinct CDR3 sequences, roughly three fifths of them singletons; the top ten hold 8%. Sequencing was carried out using sorted CD4+, CD8+, or CD8+CD57+ T cells (not recorded which) from PBMCs. The receptors were sampled from a human donor with severe aplastic anemia or a healthy control (not recorded which).

Note on this clonotype: The conserved phenylalanine or tryptophan normally closing the CDR3 is absent here, so this likely arose from a read error. Because the CDR3's place on the DNA is in doubt, the DNA is left out and the CDR3 is given as listed by TCRdb. The chain uses TRBV7-2 and TRBJ2-7; whether TRBD1, the table's D call, matches the DNA was not checked. The germline CDR1 and CDR2 sequences are SGHTA and FQGNSA. The CDR3 adds up to 9 amino acids, both ends counted. This CDR3 is CASSLSLRQ.

This clonotype was detected ten times or more. The V call is TRBV5-5, the J call TRBJ1-6; 7 bases line up with TRBD1. CDR3 size: 18 residues. J was trimmed by 6 bases and V by 2 bases; bases with no gene match: 14. The germline V gene has CDR1 SGHKS and CDR2 YYEKEE (reference sequence). The CDR3 region is CASSFFIATGPSNSPLHF. The CDR3 coding sequence is TGTGCCAGCAGCTTCTTTATTGCGACAGGGCCCTCTAATTCACCCCTCCACTTT.

This clonotype was seen just once. The chain recombines TRBV5-1 with TRBJ2-1; D remains ambiguous. Germline V gene sequence: CDR1 SGHRS, CDR2 YFSETQ. This CDR3 has 16 residues. Trimming pared 0 bases from V and 0 bases from J, leaving 10 bases between. The CDR3, as DNA: TGCGCCAGCAGCTTGGACCGATGGATCTCCTACAATGAGCAGTTCTTC. Translated, it gives CASSLDRWISYNEQFF.

Many counts were recorded for this clonotype. J is TRBJ2-2 and V is TRBV7-3; TRBD1 might be the D (7 bases). CDR3 length equals 15 residues. V lost 2 bases to trimming and J lost 3 bases, with 10 bases between them. CDR1 is SGHTA and CDR2 is FQGTGA in the germline V gene. The CDR3 DNA reads as TGTGCCAGCAGCTTATCCAGGGGGGACACCGGGGAGCTGTTTTTT. This gives the protein CASSLSRGDTGELFF.

The table lists this clonotype with a count of one. This CDR3 reads CASSRTSGAADTQYF. The CDR3 DNA follows: TGTGCCAGCTCCCGGACTAGCGGGGCGGCAGATACGCAGTATTTT. The chain has TRBV7-8 and TRBJ2-3; 12 bases map to TRBD2. The CDR3 sequence is 15 residues long. Germline V lookup: CDR1 SGHVS, CDR2 FQNEAQ. V was clipped by 8 bases and J by 4 bases; unmatched bases: 7.

The chain carries TRBV5-6 and TRBJ2-3; the match to TRBD2 covers 11 bases. The V segment lost 5 bases and the J segment 0 bases; nucleotides outside the gene matches: 5. CDR1 and CDR2 (germline): SGHDT, YYEEEE. The length of the CDR3 is 16 residues. CDR3 protein: CASSRTSGGSTDTQYF. The CDR3 DNA is TGTGCCAGCAGTCGTACTAGCGGGGGTAGCACAGATACGCAGTATTTT. The entire variable domain, with the rest obtained from reference TRBV5-6 and TRBJ2-3, is as follows: DAGVTQSPTHLIKTRGQQVTLRCSPKSGHDTVSWYQQALGQGPQFIFQYYEEEERQRGNFPDRFSGHQFPNYSSELNVNALLLGDSALYLCASSRTSGGSTDTQYFGPGTRLTVL.

This clonotype was seen a few times. The chain has TRBV6-5 and TRBJ2-1; possible D gene TRBD2, 5 bases. The V gene lost 10 bases and the J gene lost 8 bases, with 18 bases spanning the gap. Germline CDR1 is MNHEY and CDR2 is SVGAGI. The CDR3 has 13 amino acids. In nucleotides, the CDR3 is TGTGCCATCAGAACCAGCGGACCGGATGAGCAGTTCTTC. Residues: CAIRTSGPDEQFF.

This clonotype has more than one count but fewer than ten. The V and J genes are TRBV2 and TRBJ2-7; 8 nucleotides match TRBD2. The CDR3 covers 14 residues. V trimming: 3 bases; J trimming: 1 base; junction bases outside the gene matches: 2. The germline V gene has CDR1 SNHLY and CDR2 FYNNEI. The CDR3 DNA sequence: TGTGCCAGCAGTGAGGGCGGGAGGTCCTACGAGCAGTACTTC. Translated: CASSEGGRSYEQYF. Drawing the rest from reference TRBV2 and TRBJ2-7, the complete variable domain is EPEVTQTPSHQVTQMGQEVILRCVPISNHLYFYWYRQILGQKVEFLVSFYNNEISEKSEIFDDQFSVERPDGSNFTLKIRSTKLEDSAMYFCASSEGGRSYEQYFGPGTRLTVT.

As concerns this clonotype: One junction end does not reproduce the germline sequence, and a read error may be involved. The V call is TRBV7-2, the J call TRBJ1-2; D is undetermined. The CDR3 has 15 residues. Germline V gene lookup returns CDR1 SGHTA and CDR2 FQGNSA. The CDR3 region is CAGSFSVGGSYGYTF. CDR3 DNA: TGTGCCGGCAGCTTCTCCGTCGGCGGGAGCTATGGCTACACCTTC.

This clonotype was detected ten times or more. This sequence joins TRBV19 and TRBJ1-5; 7 bases match TRBD1. The CDR3 loop spans 14 amino acids. The germline V gene encodes CDR1 LNHDA and CDR2 SQIVND (reference sequence). Losses at the gene ends were 7 bases for V and 9 bases for J; bases not matched to a gene: 12. The CDR3: CASTASTGRSPQHF. The CDR3 nucleotides are TGTGCCAGTACCGCCTCGACAGGGAGATCGCCCCAGCATTTT.

This clonotype was observed many times. V is TRBV11-1 and J is TRBJ1-4; 10 bases match TRBD1. V was clipped by 5 bases and J by 8 bases; unmatched bases: 5. The CDR3 runs 14 residues. The V gene's germline CDR1 is SGHAT and CDR2 FQDESV (reference sequence). The CDR3 here is CASSADRGYEKLFF. The CDR3 DNA is TGTGCCAGCAGCGCGGACAGGGGGTACGAAAAACTGTTTTTT.

The chain links TRBV6-6 to TRBJ2-1; possibly TRBD1 for D (7 bases). The V end lost 10 bases, the J end lost 10 bases, and 20 bases lay between the germline ends. The germline V gene encodes CDR1 MNHNY and CDR2 SVGAGI (reference sequence). The CDR3 contains 13 residues. CDR3 nucleotide sequence: TGTGCCACCGTATACAGGGGAGGTGTGGAGCAGTTCTTC. It translates to CATVYRGGVEQFF.

The CDR3 protein is CASSPTGQLNTIYF. CDR3 in DNA: TGTGCCAGCAGTCCTACGGGACAGTTGAACACCATATATTTT. The V call is TRBV2, the J call TRBJ1-3; 7 bases map to TRBD1. With 5 bases clipped from V and 7 bases from J, the junction kept 8 bases outside the gene matches. Germline V gene data show CDR1 as SNHLY and CDR2 as FYNNEI. The CDR3 is made up of 14 amino acids.

V and J are TRBV15 and TRBJ2-7, with D tentatively TRBD1 (6 bases). Germline V gene sequence: CDR1 LNHNV, CDR2 YYDKDF (reference sequence). CDR3 length equals 15 residues. The germline V and J ends were trimmed by 0 bases and 3 bases, with 12 bases remaining between them. CDR3 loop: CATSRDLVGGYEQYF. CDR3 in DNA: TGTGCCACCAGCAGAGATTTGGTAGGGGGCTACGAGCAGTACTTC. The whole variable domain, filled in from reference TRBV15 and TRBJ2-7, reads DAMVIQNPRYQVTQFGKPVTLSCSQTLNHNVMYWYQQKSSQAPKLLFHYYDKDFNNEADTPDNFQSRRPNTSFCFLDIRSPGLGDTAMYLCATSRDLVGGYEQYFGPGTRLTVT.

This clonotype has a handful of counts. The genes are TRBV12-3 or TRBV12-4 and TRBJ1-5; D perhaps matches TRBD1 (6 bases). This CDR3 is built from 13 residues. Trimming took off 2 bases at V and 6 bases at J, with 8 bases between the two ends. The CDR3 protein is CASSLSRGQPQHF. The CDR3 nucleotides read TGTGCCAGCAGTTTATCCAGGGGTCAGCCCCAGCATTTT.

This clonotype was seen at least ten times. The rearrangement joins TRBV12-3 or TRBV12-4 to TRBJ2-1; no definite D call. This CDR3 spans 14 amino acids. Trimming stripped 0 bases from V and 0 bases from J, with 3 bases between. The CDR3 sequence is CASSLASSYNEQFF. The CDR3 DNA follows: TGTGCCAGCAGTTTAGCCAGCTCCTACAATGAGCAGTTCTTC.

This clonotype occurred a few times. The chain couples TRBV7-2 to TRBJ2-1, with TRBD2 matching 9 bases. With V trimmed by 3 bases and J by 3 bases, 3 bases remained unmatched. CDR3 length: 15 residues. The germline V gene encodes CDR1 SGHTA and CDR2 FQGNSA. The CDR3 sequence: CASSFQAGGYNEQFF. DNA of the CDR3: TGTGCCAGCAGCTTTCAAGCGGGGGGCTACAATGAGCAGTTCTTC. Looking up the rest from reference TRBV7-2 and TRBJ2-1 gives the full variable domain: GAGVSQSPSNKVTEKGKDVELRCDPISGHTALYWYRQSLGQGLEFLIYFQGNSAPDKSGLPSDRFSAERTGGSVSTLTIQRTQQEDSAVYLCASSFQAGGYNEQFFGPGTRLTVL.

A word on this clonotype: A much more abundant neighbour one base away suggests this may be a read error. The rearrangement joins TRBV28 to TRBJ1-6; possible D gene TRBD1, 5 bases. The CDR3 has 15 residues. V lost 5 bases and J lost 9, with 17 bases in between. The germline CDR1 and CDR2 sequences are MDHEN and SYDVKM. CDR3 coding DNA: TGTGCCAGCAGTGACGGGGCACCGTCCTCTTCACCCCTCCACTTT. It codes for CASSDGAPSSSPLHF. The full variable domain, rest sourced from reference TRBV28 and TRBJ1-6, is DVKVTQSSRYLVKRTGEKVFLECVQDMDHENMFWYRQDPGLGLRLIYFSYDVKMKEKGDIPEGYSVSREKKERFSLILESASTNQTSMYLCASSDGAPSSSPLHFGNGTRLTVT.

This clonotype came up many times. The chain has TRBV27 and TRBJ1-6; D gene ambiguous. The CDR3 runs 14 residues. With 1 base removed from V and 8 bases from J, the gap between germline ends came to 9 bases. CDR1 is MNHEY, CDR2 SMNVEV, per germline (reference sequence). The CDR3 coding sequence is TGTGCCAGCAGTTTATTGGGGAAGGATTCACCCCTCCACTTT. Its translation: CASSLLGKDSPLHF.

The chain recombines TRBV2 with TRBJ1-2; TRBD1 matches 10 bases. The CDR3 covers 16 residues. V lost 9 bases, J lost 4 bases, and 14 bases stayed unmatched. CDR1 SNHLY and CDR2 FYNNEI come from the germline V gene. The CDR3 spells CARSRDRGVGRYGYTF. The CDR3 DNA sequence: TGTGCCAGAAGCAGGGACAGGGGCGTAGGTCGCTATGGCTACACCTTC.

This chain connects TRBV7-2 to TRBJ2-1; tentative D call: TRBD2 (6 bases). The CDR3 totals 12 residues. Trimming took off 6 bases at V and 9 bases at J, with 12 bases between the two ends. Germline lookup yields CDR1 SGHTA and CDR2 FQGNSA. This chain's CDR3 is CASRFSGSEQFF. CDR3 nucleotides: TGTGCCAGCAGATTTAGCGGCAGTGAGCAGTTCTTC.

Notes on this clonotype: Relative to the germline gene, one junction end is altered; a read error may explain this. The rearrangement uses TRBV20-1 and TRBJ2-5, with D possibly called TRBD1 or TRBD2 (5 bases each). Germline V gene lookup returns CDR1 DFQATT and CDR2 SNEGSKA (reference sequence). The CDR3 covers 13 residues. CDR3 sequence: CSAVTGHQETQYF. CDR3 nucleotides: TGCAGTGCGGTCACGGGGCACCAAGAGACTCAGTACTTC.

At least ten counts were recorded for this clonotype. J is TRBJ2-3 and V is TRBV2, with 7 nucleotides matching TRBD2. Germline trimming cut 6 bases from V and 6 bases from J; bases unmatched to any gene: 12. Germline V lookup: CDR1 SNHLY, CDR2 FYNNEI. The CDR3 has 15 amino acids. The CDR3 nucleotides read TGTGCCAGCAGGGGGGTAGCGGGTTGGGGGGATACGCAGTATTTT. Residues: CASRGVAGWGDTQYF.

This clonotype came up many times. The chain combines TRBV12-5 with TRBJ2-5; D might be TRBD2 (5 bases). Trimming shortened V by 6 bases and J by 5 bases, and 13 bases separated the two germline ends. Germline V lookup: CDR1 LGHNT, CDR2 FRNRAP. The CDR3 contains 13 residues. The DNA for the CDR3 is TGTGCTAGTGGCCGGTCGGGGTCGGAGACCCAGTACTTC. Protein sequence: CASGRSGSETQYF. Using reference TRBV12-5 and TRBJ2-5 for the parts outside the CDR3, the full variable domain is DARVTQTPRHKVTEMGQEVTMRCQPILGHNTVFWYRQTMMQGLELLAYFRNRAPLDDSGMPKDRFSAEMPDATLATLKIQPSEPRDSAVYFCASGRSGSETQYFGPGTRLLVL.

The chain links TRBV10-3 to TRBJ2-3, with no clear D. Trimming stripped 7 bases from V and 0 bases from J, with 5 bases between. The germline V gene encodes CDR1 ENHRY and CDR2 SYGVKD. CDR3 length: 12 residues. CDR3 DNA sequence: TGTGCCATCAAGTCGAGCACAGATACGCAGTATTTT. It is translated as CAIKSSTDTQYF.

This chain connects TRBV12-3 or TRBV12-4 to TRBJ2-7; a weak D match, TRBD2 (6 bases). CDR3 length equals 13 residues. Trimming removed 6 bases from V and 2 bases from J, with 11 bases in between. CDR3 bases: TGTGCCAGCAGCTCCGGGAGCCCCTACGAGCAGTACTTC. This gives the protein CASSSGSPYEQYF.

This clonotype occurred many times. V usage is TRBV15 and J usage is TRBJ1-6, with D perhaps TRBD1 (6 bases). This CDR3 has 17 residues. CDR1 is LNHNV and CDR2 is YYDKDF in the germline V gene (reference sequence). Trimming removed 3 bases from V and 6 bases from J, with 18 bases in between. As DNA, the CDR3 is TGTGCCACCAGCAGCGACAAACAGGGAATGCCTAATTCACCCCTCCACTTT. Its translation: CATSSDKQGMPNSPLHF. The whole variable domain, filled in from reference TRBV15 and TRBJ1-6, reads DAMVIQNPRYQVTQFGKPVTLSCSQTLNHNVMYWYQQKSSQAPKLLFHYYDKDFNNEADTPDNFQSRRPNTSFCFLDIRSPGLGDTAMYLCATSSDKQGMPNSPLHFGNGTRLTVT.

Regarding this clonotype: Because it lacks the conserved phenylalanine or tryptophan at the end, this CDR3 is likely a read error. The chain employs TRBV20-1 and TRBJ1-2, with TRBD1 as a possible D gene (5 bases). The CDR3 runs to 13 residues. CDR1 and CDR2 (germline): DFQATT, SNEGSKA (reference sequence). CDR3 in DNA: TGCAGTGCTTGGGGGTCAGGGAACTGTGGCTACACCCTC. This gives the protein CSAWGSGNCGYTL.